This passage covers 8 T cell receptor beta chains from one sample sequenced in a study of T cells in Graves' hyperthyroidism and ophthalmopathy. Researchers amplified the TCR beta CDR3 regions from RNA transcripts. RT-PCR in the first round (using the HTBI primer set) targeted the TCR CDR3. TCRdb fed the multiplex PCR reads into MiXCR, producing one record per CDR3 protein. The sample comprises roughly 250,000 distinct CDR3 sequences, around 15% of which are singletons, and around 30% rests with the top ten. Sequenced: blood. The receptors derive from a woman between 18 and 30 years old with Graves' ophthalmopathy.

The sample holds many counts of this clonotype. The rearrangement joins TRBV4-2 to TRBJ1-6, with a possible D match to TRBD1 (6 bases). V lost 0 bases to trimming and J lost 10 bases, with 13 bases between them. The germline CDR1 and CDR2 sequences are LGHNA and YNFKEQ. This CDR3 region has 15 residues. CDR3 sequence (DNA): TGTGCCAGCAGCCAAGAGTCCAGTGGGGGCTCACCCCTCCACTTT. Encoded protein: CASSQESSGGSPLHF.

The gene calls are TRBV6-2 or TRBV6-3 and TRBJ2-2; 13 bases match TRBD2. The germline V gene encodes CDR1 MNHEY and CDR2 SVGEGT. This CDR3 contains 19 residues. J was trimmed by 4 bases and V by 2 bases; bases with no gene match: 10. In DNA form, the CDR3 reads TGTGCCAGCAGTTACCTAGCCGGGACTAGCGGGACGGGCACCGGGGAGCTGTTTTTT. Residues: CASSYLAGTSGTGTGELFF.

This clonotype showed up many times. The genes are TRBV7-9 and TRBJ2-5; 11 bases are shared with TRBD2. The CDR3 extends over 14 amino acids. Germline trimming cut 3 bases from V and 3 bases from J; bases unmatched to any gene: 0. Germline V gene lookup returns CDR1 SEHNR and CDR2 FQNEAQ (reference sequence). The CDR3 sequence is CASSLTSGEETQYF. The CDR3 DNA is TGTGCCAGCAGCTTGACTAGCGGGGAAGAGACCCAGTACTTC. The variable domain in full, completed from reference TRBV7-9 and TRBJ2-5, reads DTGVSQNPRHKITKRGQNVTFRCDPISEHNRLYWYRQTLGQGPEFLTYFQNEAQLEKSRLLSDRFSAERPKGSFSTLEIQRTEQGDSAMYLCASSLTSGEETQYFGPGTRLLVL.

Many counts were recorded for this clonotype. The V call is TRBV29-1, the J call TRBJ1-1; possible D gene TRBD1, 5 bases. The CDR3 has 13 amino acids. The V gene's germline CDR1 is SQVTM and CDR2 ANQGSEA. V was shortened by 2 bases and J by 1 base, with 8 bases between the two germline ends. CDR3 DNA sequence: TGCAGCGTTGAAACGGGGCGGAACACTGAAGCTTTCTTT. Amino acids: CSVETGRNTEAFF.

In its sample, this clonotype was seen many times. The chain carries TRBV27 and TRBJ1-2, with D perhaps TRBD1 (5 bases). The CDR3 covers 12 residues. CDR1 and CDR2 from the germline V gene are MNHEY and SMNVEV (reference sequence). V was shortened by 5 bases and J by 7 bases, with 11 bases between the two germline ends. The CDR3 spells CASSPQGSGYTF. The CDR3 bases are TGTGCCAGCAGTCCTCAGGGTAGTGGCTACACCTTC.

This clonotype was seen ten or more times. The V gene is TRBV30, the J gene TRBJ1-2; no firm D call. CDR1 and CDR2 from the germline V gene are GTSNPN and SVGIG (reference sequence). There are 16 residues in the CDR3. V lost 0 bases to trimming and J lost 4 bases, with 18 bases between them. CDR3 bases: TGTGCCTGGAGTGTAAAAAGCCGGTGGATCCCCTATGGCTACACCTTC. It yields the protein CAWSVKSRWIPYGYTF.

This clonotype has ten or more counts. The chain uses TRBV20-1 and TRBJ2-1; D is possibly TRBD2 (6 bases). This CDR3 has 14 amino acids. Trimming pared 3 bases from V and 0 bases from J, leaving 9 bases between. Germline-derived CDR1 and CDR2 are DFQATT and SNEGSKA (reference sequence). For the CDR3, the DNA is TGCAGTGCTAGTGGGGGGACCTCCTACAATGAGCAGTTCTTC. This encodes CSASGGTSYNEQFF.

This clonotype was found many times. The V gene is TRBV18, the J gene TRBJ1-4; D is undetermined. V was trimmed by 2 bases and J by 0 bases, leaving 16 bases between them. In germline, CDR1 is KGHSH, CDR2 LQKENI. The CDR3 is 18 amino acids. CDR3 residues: CASSPGIAGDATNEKLFF. Written as DNA, the CDR3 is TGTGCCAGCTCACCAGGTATTGCCGGGGATGCAACTAATGAAAAACTGTTTTTT.